The 7 T cell receptor beta chains reported below all come from one sample, sequenced in a study of blood T cell repertoires in COVID-19. Sequencing was performed with immunoSEQ multiplex PCR; in TCRdb, only in-frame clones are kept and a portion is missing. The sample includes about 220,000 clones, 88% of them seen just once. The specimen was PBMCs or T cells enriched from blood (not recorded which). These receptors were taken from a middle-aged woman with acute COVID-19.

Only a few counts were recorded for this clone. The chain combines TRBV6-2 or TRBV6-3 with TRBJ1-2; D is uncertain. This CDR3 is 12 amino acids long. Germline V CDR1 and CDR2: MNHEY, SVGEGT. Trimming left V 0 bases short and J 8 bases short, with 7 bases between. This CDR3 is CASSYSGGGYTF. The DNA for the CDR3 is TGTGCCAGCAGTTACTCGGGAGGAGGCTACACCTTC.

This clone has only one observation. The rearrangement links TRBV5-4 to TRBJ2-5, with TRBD2 matching 10 bases. The junction had 5 bases not matched to a gene; V was cut back by 4 bases and J by 5 bases. Germline lookup yields CDR1 SGHNT and CDR2 YYREEE (reference sequence). This CDR3 contains 14 residues. CDR3 coding DNA: TGTGCCAGCAGCCAGGGACTAGCGAGGGAGACCCAGTACTTC. It is translated as CASSQGLARETQYF.

The chain couples TRBV5-4 to TRBJ2-1, with 8 bases that match TRBD2. The J segment lost 6 bases and the V segment lost 3 bases, leaving 2 bases of the junction unmatched. The germline CDR1 and CDR2 sequences are SGHNT and YYREEE (reference sequence). The CDR3 runs to 13 residues. The CDR3 sequence: CASSSGLVNEQFF. In DNA, the CDR3 is TGTGCCAGCAGCTCGGGACTAGTCAATGAGCAGTTCTTC.

This chain connects TRBV14 to TRBJ1-1; D ambiguous. Trimming pared 3 bases from V and 0 bases from J, leaving 5 bases between. The germline V gene has CDR1 SGHDN and CDR2 FVKESK. CDR3 length: 13 amino acids. The CDR3 is CASSHGMNTEAFF. The DNA for the CDR3 is TGTGCCAGCAGCCACGGGATGAACACTGAAGCTTTCTTT.

The rearrangement uses TRBV2 and TRBJ2-5, with 7 bases fitting TRBD1. Unmatched junction bases numbered 1, after V lost 5 bases and J lost 1 base. Germline values: CDR1 SNHLY, CDR2 FYNNEI. The CDR3 length is 13 residues. The CDR3 DNA reads as TGTGCCAGCAGTAGGGACAGCCAAGAGACCCAGTACTTC. This gives the protein CASSRDSQETQYF.

This sequence joins TRBV19 and TRBJ1-5; D is possibly TRBD1 (5 bases). V lost 1 base and J 3 bases, leaving 16 bases between the germline ends. Looked up from germline, CDR1 is LNHDA and CDR2 is SQIVND (reference sequence). The CDR3 length is 17 residues. The DNA of the CDR3 is TGTGCCAGTAGTATAGTATTCTCCAGGGTCAACAATCAGCCCCAGCATTTT. Its protein is CASSIVFSRVNNQPQHF.

The chain carries TRBV5-1 and TRBJ2-1; D remains unclear. Trimming shortened V by 4 bases and J by 2 bases, and 16 bases separated the two germline ends. Looked up from germline, CDR1 is SGHRS and CDR2 is YFSETQ. This CDR3 region has 16 residues. This CDR3 reads CASSPFDLPTYNEQFF. The CDR3 bases are TGCGCCAGCAGCCCCTTTGACTTACCGACCTACAATGAGCAGTTCTTC.